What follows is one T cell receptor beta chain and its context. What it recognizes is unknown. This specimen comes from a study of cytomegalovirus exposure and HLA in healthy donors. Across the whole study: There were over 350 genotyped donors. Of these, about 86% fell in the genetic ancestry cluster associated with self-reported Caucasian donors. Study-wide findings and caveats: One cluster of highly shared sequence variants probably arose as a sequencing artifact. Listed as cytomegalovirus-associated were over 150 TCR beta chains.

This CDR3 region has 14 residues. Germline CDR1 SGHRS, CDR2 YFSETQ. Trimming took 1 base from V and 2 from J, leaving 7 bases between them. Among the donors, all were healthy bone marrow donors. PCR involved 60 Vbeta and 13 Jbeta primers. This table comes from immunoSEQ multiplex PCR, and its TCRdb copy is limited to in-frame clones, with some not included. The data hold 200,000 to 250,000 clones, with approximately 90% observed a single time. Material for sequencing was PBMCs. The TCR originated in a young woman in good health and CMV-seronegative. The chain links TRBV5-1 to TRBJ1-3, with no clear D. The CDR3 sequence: CASSLSTTGNTIYF. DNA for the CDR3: TGCGCCAGCAGCTTGAGCACCACTGGAAACACCATATATTTT.